This T cell receptor beta chain was found in a study of cytomegalovirus exposure and HLA in healthy donors. Notes on the study in general: Within a later analysis, the majority of CMV-associated TCR beta chains appeared HLA-restricted. In a later analysis, an Asian-associated ancestry cluster reportedly showed fewer N-insertions than the approximately 700-donor mean.

Primers for the PCR totalled 60 Vbeta and 13 Jbeta. Only in-frame clones appear in the TCRdb table, and some are missing; sequencing was by immunoSEQ multiplex PCR. The table includes under 250,000 clones, around 73% detected once. This clone occurred a few times. The antigen is undetermined. The CDR3 runs to 15 residues. Trimming shortened V by 6 bases and J by 2 bases, and 11 bases separated the two germline ends. Germline values: CDR1 KGHSH, CDR2 LQKENI. Sequenced input: PBMCs. The clonotype was recovered from a male donor in good health and CMV-seronegative. The chain has TRBV18 and TRBJ2-6, with a tentative D call TRBD1 (6 bases). The CDR3 protein is CASSPGATGANVLTF. CDR3 sequence (DNA): TGTGCCAGCTCCCCAGGGGCGACTGGGGCCAACGTCCTGACTTTC.